The 5 T cell receptor beta chains presented below share a single source sample, sequenced in a study of blood T cell repertoires in COVID-19. Repertoires were generated with immunoSEQ multiplex PCR, while TCRdb's copy carries only in-frame clones and drops some. The sample includes about 74,000 clones, approximately 84% of them seen just once. Material: peripheral blood. The source is a man aged 45 to 65 with active COVID-19.

The chain has TRBV12-3 or TRBV12-4 and TRBJ2-5; the D is unclear. CDR3 length equals 13 residues. The V end was cut by 2 bases, the J end by 1 base, with 5 bases between. The CDR3 sequence: CASSLLPQETQYF. CDR3 coding DNA: TGTGCCAGCAGTTTACTACCCCAAGAGACCCAGTACTTC.

V is TRBV5-4 and J is TRBJ2-3; 14 bases align to TRBD2. The trim removed 1 base at V and 6 bases at J, leaving 7 bases unmatched. CDR1 and CDR2 (germline): SGHNT, YYREEE (reference sequence). The CDR3 runs 17 residues. CDR3 amino acids: CASSLRLAGGWLDTQYF. The CDR3 coding sequence is TGTGCCAGCAGCTTGAGACTAGCGGGGGGGTGGTTGGATACGCAGTATTTT.

The J gene is TRBJ1-6, the V gene TRBV4-2, with 7 positions matching TRBD1. V lost 1 base and J lost 6; bases outside the gene matches: 3. The CDR3 covers 15 residues. Germline V gene data show CDR1 as LGHNA and CDR2 as YNFKEQ. CDR3 nucleotide sequence: TGTGCCAGCAGCCAAGCTGCAGGGGGTAATTCACCCCTCCACTTT. This codes for CASSQAAGGNSPLHF.

The chain couples TRBV5-5 to TRBJ2-5; maybe TRBD2 (5 bases). Germline CDR1 and CDR2: SGHKS and YYEKEE (reference sequence). Trimming left V 2 bases short and J 5 bases short, with 10 bases between. This CDR3 has 13 residues. The CDR3 DNA reads TGTGCCAGCAGCTTCGACTATGACGAGACCCAGTACTTC. It translates to CASSFDYDETQYF.

The V call is TRBV12-3 or TRBV12-4, the J call TRBJ2-3; D is possibly TRBD1 (6 bases). Trimming removed 11 bases at V and 2 bases at J, with 14 bases between. This CDR3 is 13 amino acids long. This CDR3 is CAAYRTVTDTQYF. In nucleotides, the CDR3 is TGTGCCGCATATCGGACAGTCACAGATACGCAGTATTTT.